The 22 T cell receptor beta chains below come from one sample, sequenced in a study of T cell changes during pregnancy in multiple sclerosis. The table came from immunoSEQ multiplex PCR; TCRdb's copy has only in-frame clones and leaves some out. The profile shows tens of thousands of clones, more than 90% of them singletons. The sequences come from CD4+ T cells from peripheral blood mononuclear cells, collected in the second trimester of pregnancy. These receptors were obtained from a female donor with multiple sclerosis, enrolled in a pregnancy study.

The gene calls are TRBV5-4 and TRBJ1-2; maybe TRBD1 (6 bases). From germline, CDR1 is SGHNT and CDR2 YYREEE (reference sequence). V was pared by 3 bases and J by 8 bases, with 14 bases between. The CDR3 is made up of 13 amino acids. Here the CDR3 DNA reads TGTGCCAGCAGCTCCCCCGAAGGGACAGGCTACACCTTC. It specifies CASSSPEGTGYTF.

The V gene is TRBV7-2, the J gene TRBJ1-2; D unclear. Per germline, CDR1 SGHTA and CDR2 FQGNSA. The CDR3 extends over 12 amino acids. V was cut by 5 bases and J by 7 bases, with 11 bases left in between. CDR3 DNA sequence: TGTGCCAGCAGCGCGGACTGGCCTGGCTACACCTTC. This sequence encodes CASSADWPGYTF.

The chain recombines TRBV30 with TRBJ2-5, with 10 bases aligning to TRBD2. The CDR3 is 14 amino acids. CDR1 is GTSNPN and CDR2 is SVGIG in the germline V gene (reference sequence). The trim removed 2 bases at V and 6 bases at J, leaving 6 bases unmatched. In DNA form, the CDR3 reads TGTGCCTGGAGTAAGGCTAGCGGGAGACAGACCCAGTACTTC. This gives the protein CAWSKASGRQTQYF. Full variable domain (rest looked up from reference TRBV30 and TRBJ2-5): SQTIHQWPATLVQPVGSPLSLECTVEGTSNPNLYWYRQAAGRGLQLLFYSVGIGQISSEVPQNLSASRPQDRQFILSSKKLLLSDSGFYLCAWSKASGRQTQYFGPGTRLLVL.

The CDR3 loop reads CASSLAAGEAYNEQFF. The CDR3 DNA sequence: TGTGCCAGCAGCTTAGCGGCGGGTGAGGCCTACAATGAGCAGTTCTTC. The chain links TRBV7-3 to TRBJ2-1; possibly TRBD2 for D (5 bases). There are 16 residues in the CDR3. With 2 bases removed from V and 2 bases from J, the gap between germline ends came to 13 bases. Germline loops: CDR1 SGHTA, CDR2 FQGTGA. The variable domain in full, with the rest retrieved from reference TRBV7-3 and TRBJ2-1, is GAGVSQTPSNKVTEKGKYVELRCDPISGHTALYWYRQSLGQGPEFLIYFQGTGAADDSGLPNDRFFAVRPEGSVSTLKIQRTERGDSAVYLCASSLAAGEAYNEQFFGPGTRLTVL.

The rearrangement links TRBV5-1 to TRBJ2-7, with D possibly matching TRBD1 (5 bases). Trimming left V 6 bases short and J 0 bases short, with 10 bases between. The germline V gene has CDR1 SGHRS and CDR2 YFSETQ. This CDR3 is 13 amino acids long. The chain's CDR3 is CASTRAGSYEQYF. The CDR3 coding sequence is TGCGCCAGCACCAGGGCCGGCTCCTACGAGCAGTACTTC.

This clone showed up just a few times. The chain has TRBV19 and TRBJ1-6; 8 bases line up with TRBD1. The CDR3 length is 16 residues. The J segment lost 9 bases and the V segment lost 4 bases, leaving 11 bases of the junction unmatched. Germline-derived CDR1 and CDR2 are LNHDA and SQIVND (reference sequence). The CDR3 sequence is CASSRGTTGGLSPLHF. CDR3 DNA sequence: TGTGCCAGTAGTAGGGGAACAACAGGGGGACTTTCACCCCTCCACTTT.

The chain links TRBV30 to TRBJ2-7; TRBD1 matches at 7 bases. Germline CDR1 and CDR2: GTSNPN and SVGIG (reference sequence). The CDR3 is 13 residues long. With 5 bases clipped from V and 3 bases from J, the junction kept 7 bases outside the gene matches. CDR3 protein: CAWGPRDSYEQYF. The CDR3 DNA reads TGTGCCTGGGGACCCCGGGACAGCTACGAGCAGTACTTC.

The rearrangement uses TRBV7-9 and TRBJ1-1; 8 bases agree with TRBD1. The CDR3 runs 14 residues. Germline lookup yields CDR1 SEHNR and CDR2 FQNEAQ (reference sequence). J gave up 0 bases and V 5 bases, and 2 bases lay outside the gene matches. CDR3 bases: TGTGCCAGCAGCCGGGGACAGGTGAACACTGAAGCTTTCTTT. It specifies CASSRGQVNTEAFF.

This chain connects TRBV5-4 to TRBJ1-4; 7 bases are shared with TRBD1. The CDR3 extends over 14 amino acids. Per germline, CDR1 SGHNT and CDR2 YYREEE (reference sequence). V shed 0 bases, J shed 7 bases, and the junction held 3 bases outside the gene matches. Here the CDR3 DNA reads TGTGCCAGCAGCTTGGACAGGGGCGGTGAAAAACTGTTTTTT. Protein sequence: CASSLDRGGEKLFF.

This rearrangement joins TRBV18 to TRBJ2-1, with a tentative D call TRBD1 (6 bases). V was trimmed by 6 bases and J by 4 bases, leaving 10 bases between them. The CDR3 totals 13 residues. Germline-derived CDR1 and CDR2 are KGHSH and LQKENI. Here the CDR3 DNA reads TGTGCCAGCTCCCTGGACAGTTACAATGAGCAGTTCTTC. It yields the protein CASSLDSYNEQFF.

The count of this clone is one. The CDR3, as DNA: TGTGCCAGCAGCCAAGGGATAGCGGAGATGGCAGATACGCAGTATTTT. The encoded protein is CASSQGIAEMADTQYF. This sequence joins TRBV4-2 and TRBJ2-3; D is possibly TRBD2 (6 bases). CDR3 length: 16 residues. Trimming pared 1 base from V and 4 bases from J, leaving 15 bases between. Germline lookup yields CDR1 LGHNA and CDR2 YNFKEQ.

The chain carries TRBV6-1 and TRBJ2-3, with D possibly TRBD2 on 5 matching bases. V was cut by 2 bases and J by 10 bases, with 13 bases left in between. This CDR3 comprises 13 residues. In germline, CDR1 is MNHNS, CDR2 SASEGT. CDR3 amino acids: CASSENEALAQYF. The CDR3 bases are TGTGCCAGCAGTGAAAATGAGGCACTAGCGCAGTATTTT.

The CDR3 spells CASSLGDSYNEKLFF. The CDR3 nucleotides read TGTGCCAGCAGCTTAGGGGACAGTTATAATGAAAAACTGTTTTTT. The chain couples TRBV7-9 to TRBJ1-4; TRBD1 matches at 7 bases. The CDR3 has 15 amino acids. The junction had 3 bases not matched to a gene; V was cut back by 1 base and J by 4 bases. Germline V gives CDR1 SEHNR, CDR2 FQNEAQ (reference sequence).

V usage is TRBV9 and J usage is TRBJ2-1, with 9 bases matching TRBD2. V was pared by 6 bases and J by 5 bases, with 3 bases of the junction left unmatched. This CDR3 has 13 residues. The V gene's germline CDR1 is SGDLS and CDR2 YYNGEE. CDR3 bases: TGTGCCAGCACCCAGCGGGGGGACAATGAGCAGTTCTTC. Its protein is CASTQRGDNEQFF.

This clone was counted a single time. The chain couples TRBV7-3 to TRBJ1-3; D is uncertain. The CDR3 is made up of 13 amino acids. From germline, CDR1 is SGHTA and CDR2 FQGTGA. Trimming stripped 5 bases from V and 3 bases from J, with 8 bases between. The DNA of the CDR3 is TGTGCCAGCAGCCCAGGAGGTGGAAACACCATATATTTT. Residues: CASSPGGGNTIYF.

This clone is deemed medium-sized. Within the sample, other DNA sequences also encode this same CDR3. V usage is TRBV5-5 and J usage is TRBJ1-1; D not resolved. Germline CDR1 is SGHKS and CDR2 is YYEKEE (reference sequence). The CDR3 runs to 13 residues. Trimming removed 2 bases at V and 1 base at J, with 6 bases between. CDR3 nucleotide sequence: TGTGCCAGCAGCTTCCTCCCGAACACTGAAGCTTTCTTT. Translated, it gives CASSFLPNTEAFF. Complete variable domain (other parts from reference TRBV5-5 and TRBJ1-1): DAGVTQSPTHLIKTRGQQVTLRCSPISGHKSVSWYQQVLGQGPQFIFQYYEKEERGRGNFPDRFSARQFPNYSSELNVNALLLGDSALYLCASSFLPNTEAFFGQGTRLTVV.

V is TRBV30 and J is TRBJ1-1, with TRBD1 matching over 7 bases. J was trimmed by 1 base and V by 4 bases; bases with no gene match: 6. The CDR3 runs to 14 residues. Germline loops: CDR1 GTSNPN, CDR2 SVGIG (reference sequence). CDR3 protein: CAWKPGQWNTEAFF. The CDR3 DNA is TGTGCCTGGAAACCGGGACAGTGGAACACTGAAGCTTTCTTT. Looking up the rest from reference TRBV30 and TRBJ1-1 gives the full variable domain: SQTIHQWPATLVQPVGSPLSLECTVEGTSNPNLYWYRQAAGRGLQLLFYSVGIGQISSEVPQNLSASRPQDRQFILSSKKLLLSDSGFYLCAWKPGQWNTEAFFGQGTRLTVV.

This chain links TRBV19 with TRBJ2-1, with D maybe TRBD1 (6 bases). This CDR3 comprises 15 residues. The ends were cut back, 5 bases at V and 4 bases at J, with 15 bases in the middle. Germline-derived CDR1 and CDR2 are LNHDA and SQIVND (reference sequence). The CDR3 bases are TGTGCCAGTAGTCGTAGGGGGAGACAATACAATGAGCAGTTCTTC. As protein: CASSRRGRQYNEQFF.

CDR3: CASSPTGTVGNTIYF. The CDR3, as DNA: TGTGCCAGCAGCCCGACAGGGACGGTCGGAAACACCATATATTTT. The V and J genes are TRBV6-5 and TRBJ1-3; 7 bases agree with TRBD1. The CDR3 is 15 amino acids. The V segment lost 6 bases and the J segment 4 bases; nucleotides outside the gene matches: 9. The germline V gene has CDR1 MNHEY and CDR2 SVGAGI.

This clone was detected only a few times. The chain employs TRBV2 and TRBJ2-5, with TRBD2 as a possible D gene (6 bases). The CDR3 sequence is 11 residues long. The V end lost 9 bases, the J end lost 3 bases, and 8 bases lay between the germline ends. Germline-derived CDR1 and CDR2 are SNHLY and FYNNEI. The CDR3 is CASGTEETQYF. Written as DNA, the CDR3 is TGTGCCAGTGGGACTGAAGAGACCCAGTACTTC.

The CDR3 protein is CSAREWEGYTF. The CDR3 nucleotides are TGCAGTGCTAGAGAATGGGAGGGCTACACCTTC. V gene TRBV20-1 combines with J gene TRBJ1-2; D unresolved. CDR1 is DFQATT, CDR2 SNEGSKA, per germline (reference sequence). The CDR3 is 11 amino acids. The V end lost 0 bases, the J end lost 8 bases, and 7 bases lay between the germline ends.

This chain uses TRBV30 with TRBJ2-7; TRBD1 might be the D (5 bases). Trimming cost V 3 bases and J 5 bases, with 11 bases left between them. Germline loops: CDR1 GTSNPN, CDR2 SVGIG (reference sequence). CDR3 length equals 12 residues. The CDR3 here is CAWRGASDEQYF. The CDR3, as DNA: TGTGCCTGGAGAGGGGCGAGCGACGAGCAGTACTTC.